The clone carrying this T cell receptor beta chain was found many times. Its antigen is not known. This sample was included in a study of T cell repertoires in cytomegalovirus infection. At the level of the study: Recently identified HLA-C-restricted CMV epitopes were among the peptides used. Indicated by public TCR beta signatures were CMV infection and matching HLA type.

TCRdb independently ran MiXCR on the reads; one entry per CDR3 protein. The repertoire holds about 920,000 distinct CDR3 sequences, with about 33% as singletons. Trimming shortened V by 4 bases and J by 10 bases, and 23 bases separated the two germline ends. The CDR3 consists of 16 residues. The germline gives CDR1 MDHEN, CDR2 SYDVKM. The gene calls are TRBV28 and TRBJ2-1, with D possibly matching TRBD2 (5 bases). Sequencing used cultured CD8+ T cells from PBMCs, obtained from culture after CMV antigen stimulation. This clonotype originated in a human donor in good health (CMV status not recorded). Some clones in this sample may be carry-over from other donors' samples. The DNA for the CDR3 is TGTGCCAGCAGTTCCCTGAGGGCATCCACCGTCGGGGAGCAGTTCTTC. The encoded protein is CASSSLRASTVGEQFF.